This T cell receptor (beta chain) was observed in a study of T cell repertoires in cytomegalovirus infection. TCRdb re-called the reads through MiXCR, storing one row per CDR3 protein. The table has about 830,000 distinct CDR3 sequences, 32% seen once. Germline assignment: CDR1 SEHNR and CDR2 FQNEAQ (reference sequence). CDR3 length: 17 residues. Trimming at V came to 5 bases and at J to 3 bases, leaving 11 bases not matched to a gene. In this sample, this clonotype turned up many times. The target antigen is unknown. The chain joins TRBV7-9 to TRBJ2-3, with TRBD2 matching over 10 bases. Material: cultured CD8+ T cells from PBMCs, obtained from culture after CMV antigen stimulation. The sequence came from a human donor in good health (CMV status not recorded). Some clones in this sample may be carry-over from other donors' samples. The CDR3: CASSIPKRGGDTDTQYF. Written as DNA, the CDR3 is TGTGCCAGCAGCATTCCAAAGCGGGGGGGCGATACAGATACGCAGTATTTT.